Listed here are 9 T cell receptor beta chains from one sample, sequenced in a study of T cell repertoires in aging, cancer and after chemotherapy. Peripheral blood genomic DNA, not sorted cells or RNA, was the template. TRB rearrangements spanning V, D and J were amplified using mixed TRB-A/B primers. One entry per CDR3 protein, called by TCRdb with MiXCR from the multiplex PCR reads. The sample shows 400 to 550 distinct CDR3 sequences, around 33% of them seen only once. The sample comprised blood. Source of these receptors: a human donor with a blood cancer.

By sample share, this clonotype is large (0.1 to 1%). This chain uses TRBV6-1 with TRBJ1-2; a weak D match, TRBD1 (5 bases). Trimming cost V 11 bases and J 1 base, with 14 bases left between them. Per the germline V gene, CDR1 is MNHNS and CDR2 is SASEGT. The CDR3 is 13 amino acids. CDR3 in DNA: TGTGCCTCCCGGGGGGGACTTAACTATGGCTACACCTTC. Amino acids: CASRGGLNYGYTF.

The chain carries TRBV27 and TRBJ2-7, with 8 bases aligning to TRBD1. CDR1 is MNHEY, CDR2 SMNVEV, per germline (reference sequence). The CDR3 extends over 14 amino acids. The trim removed 5 bases at V and 3 bases at J, leaving 6 bases unmatched. CDR3 sequence (DNA): TGTGCCAGCAGTGTGACAGGGGCCAACTACGAGCAGTACTTC. The encoded protein is CASSVTGANYEQYF.

By proportion, this clonotype is large. The chain uses TRBV18 and TRBJ1-3, with D unclear. V shed 8 bases and J shed 11 bases, with 10 bases lying between them. This CDR3 comprises 10 residues. The germline V gene has CDR1 KGHSH and CDR2 LQKENI. DNA for the CDR3: TGTGCCAGCCAACGGGAGGCCATATATTTT. As protein: CASQREAIYF.

The sample holds a few counts of this clonotype. V is TRBV20-1 and J is TRBJ1-5, with a possible D match to TRBD1 (6 bases). V was trimmed by 6 bases and J by 5 bases, leaving 14 bases between them. From germline, CDR1 is DFQATT and CDR2 SNEGSKA (reference sequence). The CDR3 is made up of 13 amino acids. CDR3 amino acids: CSAAQGLHQPQHF. DNA for the CDR3: TGCAGTGCGGCCCAGGGGCTGCATCAGCCCCAGCATTTT.

This clonotype is classed as large. This rearrangement joins TRBV5-1 to TRBJ2-5; D possibly corresponds to TRBD1 (6 bases). Per the germline V gene, CDR1 is SGHRS and CDR2 is YFSETQ. CDR3 length equals 12 residues. Trimming removed 0 bases from V and 12 bases from J, with 12 bases in between. CDR3 nucleotides: TGCGCCAGCAGCTTGGACCGGGACATGAAGTACTTC. Translating it yields CASSLDRDMKYF.

The chain is built from TRBV12-5 and TRBJ2-7; D is ambiguous. Looked up from germline, CDR1 is LGHNT and CDR2 is FRNRAP. The CDR3 extends over 14 amino acids. The V end lost 7 bases, the J end lost 2 bases, and 15 bases lay between the germline ends. The CDR3 loop is CASVLRGAAYEQYF. The CDR3 DNA reads TGTGCTAGTGTCCTCAGAGGAGCCGCCTACGAGCAGTACTTC.

The rearrangement links TRBV28 to TRBJ2-3; TRBD2 matches 14 bases. CDR1 is MDHEN, CDR2 SYDVKM, per germline. The ends lost 5 bases at V and 2 bases at J; junction bases unmatched: 9. The CDR3 spans 18 residues. The CDR3 DNA follows: TGTGCCAGCAGTCGGACTAGCGGGAGGCGTAGACTCACAGATACGCAGTATTTT. It encodes CASSRTSGRRRLTDTQYF.

About this clonotype itself: Compared with germline, one end of the junction differs, possibly owing to a read error. The chain combines TRBV15 with TRBJ2-5; D not certain. Germline CDR1 reads LNHNV; CDR2 reads YYDKDF (reference sequence). This CDR3 has 13 residues. The CDR3: CTTSREPRETQYF. The DNA for the CDR3 is TGTACCACCAGCAGAGAACCGCGAGAGACCCAGTACTTC.

By frequency in the sample, this clonotype is medium-sized. CDR3: CSARGLALGPLHF. Here the CDR3 DNA reads TGCAGTGCTAGAGGCTTGGCCCTAGGACCCCTCCACTTT. The V and J genes are TRBV20-1 and TRBJ1-6; D is unclear. Germline values: CDR1 DFQATT, CDR2 SNEGSKA (reference sequence). The CDR3 spans 13 residues. The V gene lost 1 base and the J gene lost 12 bases, with 13 bases spanning the gap.